What follows describes a single T cell receptor beta chain. Its antigen remains unknown. Both 60 Vbeta primers and 13 Jbeta primers went into the PCR. Original processing notes: Among the unique TCR beta chains that a later analysis counted, roughly 80 million in all, about 11 million were shared. Repertoires were generated with immunoSEQ multiplex PCR, while TCRdb's copy carries only in-frame clones and drops some. That table gives V, J and clone size, and the DNA gave D and trimming. The table has approximately 51,000 clones, about four fifths seen once; the top ten hold over 2%. This entry belongs to a study of cytomegalovirus exposure and HLA in healthy donors. Overall study results and limits: Most observed TCR sequences were rare, whereas some public TCRs were detected in many donors.

The CDR3 totals 14 residues. Germline lookup yields CDR1 MGHRA and CDR2 YSYEKL. Trimming left V 3 bases short and J 6 bases short, with 11 bases between. The clonotype comes from a boy between 10 and 17 years old in good health and CMV-seropositive. The genes are TRBV4-1 and TRBJ2-2, with a tentative D call TRBD2 (5 bases). Sequenced: PBMCs. DNA of the CDR3: TGCGCCAGCAGCCATCGATCTAGCCCCGGGGAGCTGTTTTTT. Translating it yields CASSHRSSPGELFF.